This TCR beta chain was sequenced during a study of human T cells and chemical hapten exposure. Across the study: TCR yields per sample varied mostly from small pooled library volume differences. General study findings and limits: The number of TCRs over 1 in 1000 frequency stayed unchanged after DPC.

TCRdb analysed the RACE reads with MiXCR anew, one entry per CDR3 protein. This table has approximately 80,000 distinct CDR3 sequences, over 8.5% appearing once. As to this clonotype: Its antigen is currently unknown.

The CDR3 is 14 amino acids. Germline lookup yields CDR1 SEHNR and CDR2 FQNEAQ (reference sequence). Deletions cut 5 bases from V and 3 bases from J, with 11 bases between. Specified time point: patch test 1, 2 weeks after DPC sensitization. The treatment denotes: therapeutic diphenylcyclopropenone sensitization with weekly scalp DPC. Total RNA was isolated from unfractionated whole blood. The TCR comes from a woman aged 45-60 years with alopecia areata. Some clones in this sample may be carry-over from other donors' samples. Here the sequenced sample was whole blood, taken in connection with sensitization to the hapten diphenylcyclopropenone (DPC). J is TRBJ1-5 and V is TRBV7-9, with no clear D. The CDR3 loop reads CASSQPGPNQPQHF. CDR3 coding DNA: TGTGCCAGCAGCCAACCGGGCCCCAATCAGCCCCAGCATTTT.